This TCR beta chain was retrieved from a study of T cell responses to AZD1222 COVID-19 vaccine. As concerns this clone: Its antigen is unidentified.

CDR3 length: 15 amino acids. The V gene lost 6 bases and the J gene lost 0 bases, with 12 bases spanning the gap. Germline values: CDR1 LNHDA, CDR2 SQIVND (reference sequence). Repertoires were generated with immunoSEQ multiplex PCR, while TCRdb's copy carries only in-frame clones and drops some. This sample has approximately 150,000 clones, with about nine tenths found just once. Notes on the study in general: Targets within unmutated variant regions were reportedly found for nearly half of spike-specific TCRs. Clonal diversity was possibly underestimated, and the donors were mostly white British, with more females. Just 5 to 7 people given AZD1222 tested seropositive at baseline.

V usage is TRBV19 and J usage is TRBJ1-3; weak D call: TRBD1 (6 bases). This receptor was obtained from an adult who received the MenACWY meningococcal vaccine as a control. The sequenced sample was peripheral blood, obtained 28 days after the second dose of the MenACWY control vaccine. The chain's CDR3 is CASSMPGHSGNTIYF. DNA of the CDR3: TGTGCCAGTAGCATGCCGGGACACTCTGGAAACACCATATATTTT.